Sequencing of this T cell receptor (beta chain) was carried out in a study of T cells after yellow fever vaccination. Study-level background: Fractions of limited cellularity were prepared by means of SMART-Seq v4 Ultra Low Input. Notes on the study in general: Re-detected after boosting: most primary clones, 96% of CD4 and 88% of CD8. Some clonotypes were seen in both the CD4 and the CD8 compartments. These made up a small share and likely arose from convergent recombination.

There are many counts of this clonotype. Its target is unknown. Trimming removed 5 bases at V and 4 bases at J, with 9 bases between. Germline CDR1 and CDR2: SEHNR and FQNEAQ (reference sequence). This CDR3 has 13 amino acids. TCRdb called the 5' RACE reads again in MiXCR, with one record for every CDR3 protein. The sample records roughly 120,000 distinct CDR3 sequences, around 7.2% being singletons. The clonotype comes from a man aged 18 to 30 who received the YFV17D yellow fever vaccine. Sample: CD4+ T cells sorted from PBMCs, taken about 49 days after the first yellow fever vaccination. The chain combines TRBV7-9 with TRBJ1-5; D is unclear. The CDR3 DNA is TGTGCCAGCAGCACTGCGGGGAATCAGCCCCAGCATTTT. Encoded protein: CASSTAGNQPQHF.